Shown below are 2 T cell receptor beta chains from a single sample sequenced in a study of cytomegalovirus exposure and HLA in healthy donors. TCRdb's copy holds only in-frame clones and misses some; the assay was immunoSEQ multiplex PCR. The repertoire holds roughly 150,000 clones, with approximately 91% as singletons. Specimen: PBMCs. Every receptor here comes from a woman aged 18-29 years in good health and CMV-seropositive.

This chain uses TRBV30 with TRBJ1-2; D might be TRBD1 (5 bases). V gave up 5 bases and J gave up 4 bases, with 14 bases separating them. The CDR3 totals 13 residues. CDR1 is GTSNPN, CDR2 SVGIG, per germline (reference sequence). The CDR3 reads CAWGVGTVYGYTF. DNA of the CDR3: TGTGCCTGGGGAGTGGGGACTGTCTATGGCTACACCTTC.

The CDR3 is CASSFPFQGRTGELFF. CDR3 in DNA: TGTGCCAGCAGCTTCCCATTCCAGGGGCGGACCGGGGAGCTGTTTTTT. The chain employs TRBV11-3 and TRBJ2-2, with a tentative D call TRBD1 (6 bases). Germline V gene lookup returns CDR1 SGHNT and CDR2 YENEEA. CDR3 size: 16 residues. V dropped 3 bases and J dropped 5 bases, with 16 bases sitting between them.